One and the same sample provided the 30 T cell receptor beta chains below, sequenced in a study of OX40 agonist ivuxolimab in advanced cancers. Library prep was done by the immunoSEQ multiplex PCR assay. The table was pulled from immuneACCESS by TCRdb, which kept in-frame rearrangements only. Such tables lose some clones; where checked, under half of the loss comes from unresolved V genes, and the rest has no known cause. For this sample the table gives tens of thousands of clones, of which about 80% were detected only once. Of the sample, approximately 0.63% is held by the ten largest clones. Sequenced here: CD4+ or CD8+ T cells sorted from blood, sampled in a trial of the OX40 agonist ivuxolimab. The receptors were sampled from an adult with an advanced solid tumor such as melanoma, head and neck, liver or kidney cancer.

This CDR3 is CASSLESGRQETQYF. As DNA, the CDR3 is TGTGCCAGCAGCTTGGAATCAGGCAGGCAAGAGACCCAGTACTTC. This chain joins TRBV5-8 and TRBJ2-5, with unresolved D. The CDR3 spans 15 residues. V dropped 0 bases and J dropped 2 bases, with 11 bases sitting between them. The germline CDR1 and CDR2 sequences are SGHTS and YDEGEE.

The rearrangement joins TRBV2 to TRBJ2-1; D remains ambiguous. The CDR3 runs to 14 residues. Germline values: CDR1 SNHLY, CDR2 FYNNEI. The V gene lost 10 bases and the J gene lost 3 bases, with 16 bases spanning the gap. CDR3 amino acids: CAILQLTRYNEQFF. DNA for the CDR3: TGTGCCATCCTCCAACTCACCCGCTACAATGAGCAGTTCTTC.

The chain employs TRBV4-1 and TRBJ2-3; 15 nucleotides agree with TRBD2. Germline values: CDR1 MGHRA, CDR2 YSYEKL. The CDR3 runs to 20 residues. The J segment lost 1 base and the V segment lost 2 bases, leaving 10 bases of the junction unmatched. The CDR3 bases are TGCGCCAGCAGCCAACCGGGACTAGCGGGGGGACTCAGGGGCACAGATACGCAGTATTTT. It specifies CASSQPGLAGGLRGTDTQYF.

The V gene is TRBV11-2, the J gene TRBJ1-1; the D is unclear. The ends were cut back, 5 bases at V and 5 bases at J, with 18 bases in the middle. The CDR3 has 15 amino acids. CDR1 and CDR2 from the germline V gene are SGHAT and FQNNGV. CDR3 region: CASSPRLLYGTEAFF. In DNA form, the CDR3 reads TGTGCCAGCAGCCCTAGACTCCTTTACGGTACTGAAGCTTTCTTT.

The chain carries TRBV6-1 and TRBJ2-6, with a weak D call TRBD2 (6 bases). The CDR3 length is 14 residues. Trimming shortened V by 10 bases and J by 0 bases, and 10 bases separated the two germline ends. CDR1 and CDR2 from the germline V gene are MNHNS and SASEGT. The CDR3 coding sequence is TGTGCCACCGGGGGTCGCTCTGGGGCCAACGTCCTGACTTTC. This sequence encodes CATGGRSGANVLTF.

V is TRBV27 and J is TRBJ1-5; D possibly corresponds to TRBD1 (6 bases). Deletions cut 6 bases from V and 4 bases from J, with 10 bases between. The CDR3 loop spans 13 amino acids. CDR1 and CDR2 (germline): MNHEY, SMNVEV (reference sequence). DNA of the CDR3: TGTGCCAGCAGCTTACAGGGAAATCAGCCCCAGCATTTT. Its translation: CASSLQGNQPQHF.

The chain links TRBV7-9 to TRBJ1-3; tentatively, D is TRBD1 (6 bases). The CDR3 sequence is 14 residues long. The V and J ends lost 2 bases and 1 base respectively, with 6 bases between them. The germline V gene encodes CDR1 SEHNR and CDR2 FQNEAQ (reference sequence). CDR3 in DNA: TGTGCCAGCAGCTTACAGGGGTCTGGAAACACCATATATTTT. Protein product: CASSLQGSGNTIYF.

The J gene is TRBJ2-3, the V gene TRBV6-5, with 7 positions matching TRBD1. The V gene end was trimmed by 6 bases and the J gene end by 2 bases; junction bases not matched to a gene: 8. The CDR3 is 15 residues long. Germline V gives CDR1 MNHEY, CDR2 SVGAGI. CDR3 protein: CASSEPGQLTDTQYF. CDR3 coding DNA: TGTGCCAGCAGCGAACCGGGACAGCTCACAGATACGCAGTATTTT.

CDR3 nucleotide sequence: TGTGCCAGCAGCGTAGAGGGGGGACCTTACAATGAGCAGTTCTTC. Translation gives CASSVEGGPYNEQFF. This chain connects TRBV9 to TRBJ2-1; D is tentatively TRBD1 or TRBD2 (6 bases each). V lost 0 bases, J lost 4 bases, and 11 bases lay in between. The CDR3 spans 15 residues. The germline V gene encodes CDR1 SGDLS and CDR2 YYNGEE.

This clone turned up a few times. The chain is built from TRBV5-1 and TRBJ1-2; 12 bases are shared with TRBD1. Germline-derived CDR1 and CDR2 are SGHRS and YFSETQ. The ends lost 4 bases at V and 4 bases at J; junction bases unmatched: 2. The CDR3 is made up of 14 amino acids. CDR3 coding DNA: TGCGCCAGCAGCCCGGGACAGGGGGCCTATGGCTACACCTTC. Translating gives CASSPGQGAYGYTF.

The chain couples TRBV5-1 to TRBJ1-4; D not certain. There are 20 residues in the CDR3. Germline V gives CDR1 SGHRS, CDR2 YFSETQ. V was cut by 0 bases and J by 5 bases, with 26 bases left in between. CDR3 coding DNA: TGCGCCAGCAGCTTGGTGTCCACCAGGTTTTCGATCGGAAAAAATGAAAAACTGTTTTTT. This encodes CASSLVSTRFSIGKNEKLFF.

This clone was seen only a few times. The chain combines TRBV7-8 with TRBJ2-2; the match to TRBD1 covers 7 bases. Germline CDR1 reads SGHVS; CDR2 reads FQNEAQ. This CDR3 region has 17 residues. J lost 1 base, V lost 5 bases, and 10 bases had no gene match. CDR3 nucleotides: TGTGCCAGCAGCCCAAGAGCCGGGACAGTGAACACCGGGGAGCTGTTTTTT. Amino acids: CASSPRAGTVNTGELFF.

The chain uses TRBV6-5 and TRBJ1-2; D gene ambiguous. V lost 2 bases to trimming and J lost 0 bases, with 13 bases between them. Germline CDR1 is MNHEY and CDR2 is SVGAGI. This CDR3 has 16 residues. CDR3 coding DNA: TGTGCCAGCAGTTACACCCGGGGAGGAGCTAACTATGGCTACACCTTC. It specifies CASSYTRGGANYGYTF.

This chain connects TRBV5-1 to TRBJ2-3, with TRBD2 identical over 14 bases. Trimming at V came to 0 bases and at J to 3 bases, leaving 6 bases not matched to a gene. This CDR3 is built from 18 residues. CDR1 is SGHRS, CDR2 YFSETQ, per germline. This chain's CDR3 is CASSLGGLAGGATDTQYF. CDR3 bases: TGCGCCAGCAGCTTGGGAGGACTAGCGGGAGGAGCTACAGATACGCAGTATTTT. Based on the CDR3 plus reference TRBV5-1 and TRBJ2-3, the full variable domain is KAGVTQTPRYLIKTRGQQVTLSCSPISGHRSVSWYQQTPGQGLQFLFEYFSETQRNKGNFPGRFSGRQFSNSRSEMNVSTLELGDSALYLCASSLGGLAGGATDTQYFGPGTRLTVL.

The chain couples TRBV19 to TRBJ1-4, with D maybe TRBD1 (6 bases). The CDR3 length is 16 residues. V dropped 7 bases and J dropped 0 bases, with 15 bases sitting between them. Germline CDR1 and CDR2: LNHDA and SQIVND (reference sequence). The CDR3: CASTGRSGATNEKLFF. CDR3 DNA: TGTGCCAGTACCGGCCGATCAGGGGCAACTAATGAAAAACTGTTTTTT. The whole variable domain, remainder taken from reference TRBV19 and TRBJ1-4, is DGGITQSPKYLFRKEGQNVTLSCEQNLNHDAMYWYRQDPGQGLRLIYYSQIVNDFQKGDIAEGYSVSREKKESFPLTVTSAQKNPTAFYLCASTGRSGATNEKLFFGSGTQLSVL.

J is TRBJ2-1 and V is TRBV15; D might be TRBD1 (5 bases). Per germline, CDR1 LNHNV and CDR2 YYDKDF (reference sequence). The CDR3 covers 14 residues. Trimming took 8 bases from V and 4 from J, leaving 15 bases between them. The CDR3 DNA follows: TGTGCCACCGCCCGTCGGACACAGTACAATGAGCAGTTCTTC. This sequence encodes CATARRTQYNEQFF.

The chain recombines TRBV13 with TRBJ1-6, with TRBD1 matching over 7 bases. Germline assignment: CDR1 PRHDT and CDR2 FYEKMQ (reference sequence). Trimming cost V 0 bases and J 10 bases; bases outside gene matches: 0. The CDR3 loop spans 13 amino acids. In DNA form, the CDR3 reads TGTGCCAGCAGCTTAGGACAGGGGTCACCCCTCCACTTT. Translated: CASSLGQGSPLHF. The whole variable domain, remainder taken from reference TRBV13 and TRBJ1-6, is AAGVIQSPRHLIKEKRETATLKCYPIPRHDTVYWYQQGPGQDPQFLISFYEKMQSDKGSIPDRFSAQQFSDYHSELNMSSLELGDSALYFCASSLGQGSPLHFGNGTRLTVT.

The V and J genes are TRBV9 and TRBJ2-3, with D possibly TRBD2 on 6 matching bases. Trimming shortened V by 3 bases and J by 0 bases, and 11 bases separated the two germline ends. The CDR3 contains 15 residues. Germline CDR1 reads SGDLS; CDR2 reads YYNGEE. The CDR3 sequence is CASSALGTSTDTQYF. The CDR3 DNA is TGTGCCAGCAGCGCCTTGGGGACTAGCACAGATACGCAGTATTTT. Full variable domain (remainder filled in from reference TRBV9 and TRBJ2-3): DSGVTQTPKHLITATGQRVTLRCSPRSGDLSVYWYQQSLDQGLQFLIQYYNGEERAKGNILERFSAQQFPDLHSELNLSSLELGDSALYFCASSALGTSTDTQYFGPGTRLTVL.

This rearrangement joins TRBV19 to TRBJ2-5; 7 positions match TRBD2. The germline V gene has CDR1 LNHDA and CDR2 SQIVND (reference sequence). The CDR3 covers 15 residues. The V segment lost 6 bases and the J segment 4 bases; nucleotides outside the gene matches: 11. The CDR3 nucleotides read TGTGCCAGTAGCGTTCAGGGAGGGTTAGGAGAGACCCAGTACTTC. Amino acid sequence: CASSVQGGLGETQYF.

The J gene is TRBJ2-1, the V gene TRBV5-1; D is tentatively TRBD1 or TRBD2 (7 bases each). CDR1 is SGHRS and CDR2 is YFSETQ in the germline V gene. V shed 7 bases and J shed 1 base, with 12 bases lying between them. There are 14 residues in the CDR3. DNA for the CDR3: TGCGCCAGCGGGGAGGGGGCTTCCTACAATGAGCAGTTCTTC. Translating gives CASGEGASYNEQFF.

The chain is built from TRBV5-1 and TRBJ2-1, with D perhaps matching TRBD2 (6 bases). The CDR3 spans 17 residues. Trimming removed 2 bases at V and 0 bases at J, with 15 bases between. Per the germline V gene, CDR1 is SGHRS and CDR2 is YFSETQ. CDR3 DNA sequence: TGCGCCAGCAGCTTTTTCGGCGGGATGAGCTCCTACAATGAGCAGTTCTTC. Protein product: CASSFFGGMSSYNEQFF.

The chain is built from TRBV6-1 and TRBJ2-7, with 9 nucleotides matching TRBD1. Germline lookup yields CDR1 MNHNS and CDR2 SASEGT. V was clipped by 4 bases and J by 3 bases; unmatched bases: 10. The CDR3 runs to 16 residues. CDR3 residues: CASSATGTGWNYEQYF. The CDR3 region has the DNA TGTGCCAGCAGTGCAACCGGGACAGGGTGGAACTACGAGCAGTACTTC.

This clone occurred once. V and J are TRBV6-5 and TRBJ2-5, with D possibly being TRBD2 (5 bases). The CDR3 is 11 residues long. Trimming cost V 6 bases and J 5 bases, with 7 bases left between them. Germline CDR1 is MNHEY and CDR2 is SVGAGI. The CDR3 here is CASSSGETQYF. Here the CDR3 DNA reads TGTGCCAGCAGCTCGGGGGAGACCCAGTACTTC.

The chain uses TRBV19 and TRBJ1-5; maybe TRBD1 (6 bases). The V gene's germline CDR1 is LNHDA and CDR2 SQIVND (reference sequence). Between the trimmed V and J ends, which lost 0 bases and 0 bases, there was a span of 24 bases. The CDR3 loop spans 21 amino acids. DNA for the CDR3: TGTGCCAGTAGTATAGAATGGATTGGACAGACACCCCGCTATAGCAATCAGCCCCAGCATTTT. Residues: CASSIEWIGQTPRYSNQPQHF.

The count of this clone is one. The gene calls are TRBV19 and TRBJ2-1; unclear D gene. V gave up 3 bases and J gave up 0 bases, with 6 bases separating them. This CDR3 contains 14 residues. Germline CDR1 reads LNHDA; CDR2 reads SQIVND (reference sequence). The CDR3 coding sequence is TGTGCCAGTAGTATGTGGTCCTCCTACAATGAGCAGTTCTTC. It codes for CASSMWSSYNEQFF.

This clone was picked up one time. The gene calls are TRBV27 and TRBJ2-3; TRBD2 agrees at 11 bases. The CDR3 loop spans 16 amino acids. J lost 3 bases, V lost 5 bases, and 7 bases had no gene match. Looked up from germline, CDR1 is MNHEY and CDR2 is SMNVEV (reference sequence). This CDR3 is CASSILAGGLTDTQYF. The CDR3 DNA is TGTGCCAGCAGTATCCTAGCGGGGGGTCTTACAGATACGCAGTATTTT.

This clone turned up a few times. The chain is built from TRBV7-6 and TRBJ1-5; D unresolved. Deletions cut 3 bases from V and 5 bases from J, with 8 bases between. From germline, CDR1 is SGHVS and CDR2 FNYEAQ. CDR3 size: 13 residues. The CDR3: CASSFRADQPQHF. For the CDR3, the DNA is TGTGCCAGCAGCTTCCGAGCGGATCAGCCCCAGCATTTT.

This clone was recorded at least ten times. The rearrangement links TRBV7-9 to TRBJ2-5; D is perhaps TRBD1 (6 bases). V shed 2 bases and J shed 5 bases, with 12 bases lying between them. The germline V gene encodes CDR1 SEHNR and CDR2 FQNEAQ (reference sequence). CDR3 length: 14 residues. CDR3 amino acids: CASSLLDRRETQYF. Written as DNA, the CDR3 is TGTGCCAGCAGCTTACTAGACAGGCGGGAGACCCAGTACTTC. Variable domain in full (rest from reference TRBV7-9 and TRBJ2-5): DTGVSQNPRHKITKRGQNVTFRCDPISEHNRLYWYRQTLGQGPEFLTYFQNEAQLEKSRLLSDRFSAERPKGSFSTLEIQRTEQGDSAMYLCASSLLDRRETQYFGPGTRLLVL.

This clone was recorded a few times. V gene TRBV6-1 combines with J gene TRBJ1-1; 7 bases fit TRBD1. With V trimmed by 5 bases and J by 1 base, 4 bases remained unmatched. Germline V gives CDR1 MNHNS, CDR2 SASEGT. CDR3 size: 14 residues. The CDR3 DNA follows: TGTGCCAGCAGTCAGACAGGGCGGAACACTGAAGCTTTCTTT. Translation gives CASSQTGRNTEAFF.

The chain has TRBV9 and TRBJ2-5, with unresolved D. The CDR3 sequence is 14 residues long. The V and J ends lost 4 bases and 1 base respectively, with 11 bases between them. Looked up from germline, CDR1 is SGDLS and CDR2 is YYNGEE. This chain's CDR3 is CASSPHMSQETQYF. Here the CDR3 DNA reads TGTGCCAGCAGCCCACACATGTCCCAAGAGACCCAGTACTTC.